The present TCR beta chain was sequenced within a study of CD8 T cells in Susac syndrome (dated by TCRdb to between 2018 and 2021). Turning to the overall study: Among the Susac syndrome patients who were sequenced, clinically active disease was present in more than 5 and clinical remission was observed in fewer than 10. Susac syndrome patients were therapy-naive, on corticosteroids (some also receiving IVIg), or on IVIg alone at blood withdrawal. Whether CD8+ T cell activation and differentiation in Susac syndrome was antigen driven was tested using repertoire sequencing. CD8+ T cell repertoire clonality was compared between over 9 healthy donors, some 14 Susac syndrome patients and 15 multiple sclerosis patients.

High-throughput TCR beta sequencing profiled peripheral blood CD8+ and CD4+ T cells from healthy donors, Susac syndrome patients and multiple sclerosis patients. Susac syndrome patients met recently defined diagnostic criteria for definite or probable disease. Bulk CD8+ and CD4+ T cells were purified by magnetic negative isolation, whereas CD8+ TEMRA cells were enriched by FACS. Blood was collected in EDTA tubes and processed within 24 hours, with PBMCs isolated through density gradient centrifugation. PBMCs destined for TCR sequencing were cryopreserved in liquid nitrogen and later thawed in a 37 °C water bath. Purity of sorted or isolated CD4+, CD8+ and CD8+ TEMRA cells was at least 90%. About this clonotype: This receptor's antigen is unknown. Per-base quality was not reported, and no clone a single base away is much larger than it.

General conclusions and limits of the study: CD8+ repertoires in Susac syndrome showed clonal expansion, which was highest in CD8+ TEMRA cells and was greater in clinically active patients than in remitting patients. The study acknowledged that relatively few individuals were included in the TCR sequencing and HLA analysis. Some 15 Susac-specific public clones were identified in the total CD8+ repertoire, and four or five Susac-specific public clones were identified in the CD8+ TEMRA repertoire.

RNA was extracted with the RNeasy kit and roughly 0.5 to 1 ug was reverse transcribed using random hexamers. The immunoSEQ multiplex PCR assay, covering 54 Vbeta and 13 Jbeta segments, was used to amplify TCR beta CDR3 regions. PCR amplification bias was corrected using a synthetic template baseline for primer optimization and computational correction. The source study handled its data this way. Only productive sequences were kept, with reads annotated to V, D and J genes according to IMGT and analyzed in immunoSEQ Analyzer. Clonality was calculated as one minus the Shannon entropy normalized by log2 of the number of productive unique sequences. For each patient and control, public and private clones were evaluated among the 100 most prevalent clones. Clones were defined as Susac-specific if absent from the healthy and MS cohorts, from 1052 published viral clones and from other ImmuneACCESS disease sequences. TCRdb reprocessing: public reads trimmed at Q25 with fastp, clones called with MiXCR, in-frame beta chains kept. Here each entry gathers all rows of one CDR3 protein and keeps the most common genes and DNA. The V and J calls reflect TCRdb's pipeline rather than the authors' work. In all, the sample holds about 81,000 distinct CDR3 sequences, and 94% of those were seen once. The top ten clones comprise approximately 0.94% of the sample.

Inclusive of the bounding cysteine and phenylalanine, the CDR3 is 14 residues long. The kept DNA is CDR3 alone, 42 bases in frame from the first base. V is pruned by 2 bases and J by 13 bases, leaving 12 bases of the junction without a gene match. Per the germline V gene, SGHDT is the CDR1 and YYEEEE is the CDR2. The specimen sequenced was CD8+ T cells from PBMCs. The sequence was collected from a human donor with Susac syndrome. This chain joins TRBV5-6 to TRBJ2-5; 9 central bases correspond to TRBD1. The CDR3 reads as follows: CASSFPGQGNLRYF. The DNA reads as follows: TGTGCCAGCAGCTTCCCGGGACAGGGTAACCTTAGGTACTTC.